Listed below are T cell receptor beta chains from one sample, sequenced in a study of graft-versus-host responses after intestinal transplantation. TCRdb's copy holds only in-frame clones and misses some; the assay was immunoSEQ multiplex PCR. The repertoire has 20,000 to 30,000 clones, over 65% of them found once; the top ten carry 0.9% to 1.2%. The sequencing used PBMCs, collected around 28 days after intestinal transplant. Receptors were obtained from a human patient who received an intestinal transplant, so some T cells may come from the graft donor. Both conserved end residues are part of each CDR3. Each record gives: V gene, clone size, J gene, D gene, CDR3 protein, CDR3 DNA. The D gene is left open where the match is weak. Clone size appears in some rows only: once, few, many, or a class for an expanded clone.

TRBV27	.	TRBJ1-6	TRBD1	CASRTGDNSPLHF	TGTGCCAGCCGGACAGGAGATAATTCACCCCTCCACTTT
TRBV5-1	.	TRBJ1-1	TRBD1	CASSWDSSNTEAFF	TGCGCCAGCTCCTGGGACAGCTCGAACACTGAAGCTTTCTTT
TRBV10-1	.	TRBJ2-5	TRBD2	CASSESRGGETQYF	TGCGCCAGCAGTGAGTCTCGGGGGGGAGAGACCCAGTACTTC
TRBV27	few	TRBJ2-2	TRBD2	CASSFSEGGWTGELFF	TGTGCCAGCAGTTTTTCAGAGGGAGGGTGGACCGGGGAGCTGTTTTTT
TRBV27	.	TRBJ1-6	.	CASSRGSYNSPLHF	TGTGCCAGCTCTCGGGGCTCCTATAATTCACCCCTCCACTTT
TRBV25-1	.	TRBJ2-2	.	CASSPHSWGGLTAGELFF	TGTGCCAGCAGTCCCCACTCGTGGGGCGGGCTCACCGCCGGGGAGCTGTTTTTT
TRBV25-1	.	TRBJ2-7	.	CASTTAYEQYF	TGTGCCAGCACGACTGCTTACGAGCAGTACTTC
TRBV4-2	once	TRBJ2-1	.	CASSQVNNEQFF	TGTGCCAGCAGCCAAGTTAACAATGAGCAGTTCTTC
TRBV11-2	.	TRBJ1-4	.	CASSLGVGRGNEKLFF	TGTGCCAGCAGCTTAGGGGTTGGCAGGGGTAATGAAAAACTGTTTTTT
TRBV10-1	.	TRBJ2-1	.	CASRKGANEQFF	TGCGCCAGCAGGAAAGGGGCGAATGAGCAGTTCTTC
TRBV5-6	.	TRBJ2-2	.	CASSFGNTGELFF	TGTGCCAGCAGCTTCGGGAACACCGGGGAGCTGTTTTTT
TRBV7-2	.	TRBJ2-3	.	CASSHYGGQDPTDTQYF	TGTGCCAGCAGCCACTACGGTGGCCAAGATCCCACAGATACGCAGTATTTT
TRBV27	.	TRBJ1-5	.	CASSYGVGGNQPQHF	TGTGCCAGCAGTTACGGGGTGGGCGGGAATCAGCCCCAGCATTTT
TRBV7-4	.	TRBJ1-2	TRBD1	CASSDLPALIQGKGYGYTF	TGTGCCAGCAGCGACCTGCCGGCCCTAATACAGGGGAAAGGCTATGGCTACACCTTC
TRBV28	.	TRBJ2-7	.	CASSLGRYEQYF	TGTGCCAGCAGTTTGGGGCGCTACGAGCAGTACTTC
TRBV6-1	.	TRBJ1-1	.	CASRRGLNTEAFF	TGTGCCAGCAGGCGGGGACTGAACACTGAAGCTTTCTTT
TRBV2	.	TRBJ1-2	TRBD1	CASSGQGGGNYGYTF	TGTGCCAGCAGTGGACAGGGAGGGGGCAACTATGGCTACACCTTC
TRBV7-9	.	TRBJ2-7	.	CASSPSGRGGHEQYF	TGTGCCAGCAGCCCCAGTGGCAGGGGAGGGCACGAGCAGTACTTC
TRBV7-9	.	TRBJ2-5	.	CASSLARGGQETQYF	TGTGCCAGCAGCTTAGCCAGGGGCGGACAGGAGACCCAGTACTTC
TRBV10-3	.	TRBJ1-2	.	CAITPSGNANYGYTF	TGTGCCATCACACCCTCTGGAAATGCTAACTATGGCTACACCTTC
TRBV9	.	TRBJ2-3	.	CASSRTGSTDTQYF	TGTGCCAGCAGCCGAACGGGGAGCACAGATACGCAGTATTTT
TRBV7-6	.	TRBJ2-2	TRBD1	CASSSARRQTGAMNTGELFF	TGTGCCAGCAGCTCCGCCCGGCGCCAGACAGGGGCCATGAACACCGGGGAGCTGTTTTTT
TRBV5-8	.	TRBJ2-1	TRBD1	CASSVQGAAYNEQFF	TGTGCCAGCAGCGTACAGGGGGCCGCCTACAATGAGCAGTTCTTC
TRBV5-4	.	TRBJ2-5	TRBD1	CASSLQGVQETQYF	TGTGCCAGCAGCTTGCAGGGGGTCCAAGAGACCCAGTACTTC
TRBV19	.	TRBJ2-7	.	CASSIRGREASYEQYF	TGTGCCAGTAGTATAAGGGGGCGGGAGGCCTCCTACGAGCAGTACTTC
TRBV18	.	TRBJ2-7	.	CASSPLGALYSYEQYF	TGTGCCAGCTCACCTTTAGGGGCCCTGTACTCCTACGAGCAGTACTTC
TRBV6-1	few	TRBJ2-2	TRBD2	CASSDSDGGAGELFF	TGTGCCAGCAGTGATTCAGACGGGGGGGCAGGGGAGCTGTTTTTT
TRBV6-5	.	TRBJ1-1	.	CASTPGGVTEAFF	TGTGCCAGCACTCCCGGGGGGGTAACTGAAGCTTTCTTT
TRBV7-9	.	TRBJ2-1	TRBD2	CASSWGLARYEQFF	TGTGCCAGCAGCTGGGGACTAGCGAGGTATGAGCAGTTCTTC
TRBV13	.	TRBJ2-7	TRBD1	CASSPGTGAYEQYF	TGTGCCAGCAGCCCCGGGACAGGGGCCTACGAGCAGTACTTC
TRBV9	.	TRBJ2-7	.	CASSVDREQYF	TGTGCCAGCAGCGTAGACAGGGAGCAGTACTTC
TRBV6-4	.	TRBJ2-1	TRBD1	CASSDTDRGEQFF	TGTGCCAGCAGTGACACTGACAGGGGTGAGCAGTTCTTC
TRBV7-9	.	TRBJ2-3	.	CASSLTDTQYF	TGTGCCAGCAGCCTTACAGATACGCAGTATTTT
TRBV5-5	.	TRBJ2-7	TRBD2	CASSLVGDMFGTIYEQYF	TGTGCCAGCAGCTTGGTCGGGGATATGTTCGGGACTATTTACGAGCAGTACTTC
TRBV4-1	.	TRBJ2-3	.	CASTPRWDTDTQYF	TGCGCCAGCACCCCCAGATGGGACACAGATACGCAGTATTTT
TRBV5-1	.	TRBJ1-2	.	CASSLSFARGSGYTF	TGCGCCAGCAGCTTGAGCTTTGCCAGGGGAAGCGGCTACACCTTC
TRBV4-1	.	TRBJ1-1	TRBD1	CASSPTGLGTEAFF	TGCGCCAGCAGCCCGACAGGGCTCGGCACTGAAGCTTTCTTT
TRBV9	.	TRBJ2-1	.	CASSVGRYNEQFF	TGTGCCAGCAGCGTAGGGCGGTACAATGAGCAGTTCTTC
TRBV5-1	.	TRBJ1-1	.	CASSLVGARNTEAFF	TGCGCCAGCAGCTTGGTGGGGGCAAGGAACACTGAAGCTTTCTTT
TRBV5-1	.	TRBJ1-1	.	CASRDKGLGGTEAFF	TGCGCCAGCAGGGATAAGGGATTGGGGGGAACTGAAGCTTTCTTT
TRBV7-9	few	TRBJ2-1	.	CASSLSRIGNEQFF	TGTGCCAGCAGCTTAAGTCGGATAGGGAATGAGCAGTTCTTC
TRBV11-3	.	TRBJ2-3	.	CASSFPFHRTQYF	TGTGCCAGCAGCTTCCCATTTCATCGGACGCAGTATTTT
TRBV6-4	once	TRBJ2-1	.	CASSDNGGMRNEQFF	TGTGCCAGCAGTGACAATGGGGGAATGCGGAATGAGCAGTTCTTC
TRBV28	.	TRBJ2-7	.	CASSTDGYEQYF	TGTGCCAGCAGTACCGACGGCTACGAGCAGTACTTC
TRBV30	.	TRBJ2-1	TRBD2	CAWSEAGANEQFF	TGTGCCTGGAGCGAAGCGGGAGCTAATGAGCAGTTCTTC
TRBV9	.	TRBJ2-3	.	CASSVSTRPQVPDTQYF	TGTGCCAGCAGCGTATCAACCCGGCCTCAAGTCCCAGATACGCAGTATTTT
TRBV7-2	.	TRBJ2-7	.	CASSLATSYEQYF	TGTGCCAGCAGCTTAGCGACTTCCTACGAGCAGTACTTC
TRBV7-3	few	TRBJ2-2	TRBD2	CASSLIVGRGTGELFF	TGTGCCAGCAGCTTAATTGTGGGGAGGGGCACCGGGGAGCTGTTTTTT
TRBV14	.	TRBJ2-5	.	CASSPFGRAQETQYF	TGTGCCAGCAGCCCCTTTGGGCGGGCCCAAGAGACCCAGTACTTC
TRBV30	.	TRBJ2-1	.	CAWTSERAREQFF	TGTGCCTGGACTAGCGAGAGAGCTCGGGAGCAGTTCTTC
TRBV4-1	.	TRBJ1-3	TRBD1	CASSQPGQNAGNTIYF	TGCGCCAGCAGCCAACCGGGACAGAACGCTGGAAACACCATATATTTT
TRBV7-8	.	TRBJ2-7	TRBD1	CASSATGWGQDHYEQYF	TGTGCCAGCAGCGCCACCGGGTGGGGACAGGACCACTACGAGCAGTACTTC
TRBV2	.	TRBJ2-7	.	CASSDDYEQYF	TGTGCCAGCAGTGATGACTACGAGCAGTACTTC
TRBV7-9	.	TRBJ1-1	TRBD1	CASRAWTGGMILNTEAFF	TGTGCCAGCAGAGCCTGGACAGGGGGCATGATCCTGAACACTGAAGCTTTCTTT